These 2 T cell receptor beta chains originate from one sample sequenced in a study of blood T cell repertoires in COVID-19 (dated by TCRdb to 2018 to 2020). To prepare the library, the immunoSEQ multiplex PCR assay was applied. TCRdb retrieved this table from immuneACCESS and kept in-frame rearrangements only. Not all clones are present; in checked studies, unresolved V genes account for under half, and no reason is known for the remainder. For this sample the table gives tens of thousands of clones, of which around 80% were detected only once. The top ten clones comprise about 15% of the sample. The sample was peripheral blood. The receptor set was obtained from a woman aged 60-75 years with acute or convalescent COVID-19.

This chain connects TRBV7-2 to TRBJ2-3, with D maybe TRBD2 (6 bases). The CDR3 has 15 residues. The V and J ends lost 1 base and 2 bases respectively, with 10 bases between them. Germline V gives CDR1 SGHTA, CDR2 FQGNSA. The CDR3 loop reads CASSLGGVNTDTQYF. CDR3 bases: TGTGCCAGCAGCTTAGGGGGGGTGAACACAGATACGCAGTATTTT.

This chain joins TRBV4-2 and TRBJ1-2; D not resolved. The CDR3 extends over 11 amino acids. CDR1 and CDR2 (germline): LGHNA, YNFKEQ. V was shortened by 0 bases and J by 8 bases, with 4 bases between the two germline ends. CDR3 DNA sequence: TGTGCCAGCAGCCAAGACTTGGGCTACACCTTC. Translated, it gives CASSQDLGYTF.